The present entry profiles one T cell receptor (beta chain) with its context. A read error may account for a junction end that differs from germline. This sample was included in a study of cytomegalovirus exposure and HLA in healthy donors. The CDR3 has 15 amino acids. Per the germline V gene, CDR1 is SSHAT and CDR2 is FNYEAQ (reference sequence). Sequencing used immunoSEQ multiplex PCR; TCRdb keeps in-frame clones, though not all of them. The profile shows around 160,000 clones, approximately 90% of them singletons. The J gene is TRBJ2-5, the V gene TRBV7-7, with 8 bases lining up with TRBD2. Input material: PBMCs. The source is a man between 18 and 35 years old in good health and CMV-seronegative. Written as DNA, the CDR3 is TGTGCTAGCAGCACCCGTCACGGGGGGGAAGAGACCCAGTACTTC. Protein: CASSTRHGGEETQYF.